Reported below is one T cell receptor beta chain. Its antigen is not identified. The authors gated naive CD8+ T cells as CD45RO-CCR7+CD27+CD95-. This sample was taken from a study of CXCR3-negative and CXCR3-positive naive CD8 T cells. Broader study findings: Similarly elevated diversity marked both naive subsets, with memory CD8+ cells showing far lower diversity.

UMI-labeled 5' RACE yielded the TRB cDNA libraries. TCRdb re-called the 5' RACE reads; one entry per CDR3 protein, DNA not given. This table lists about 90,000 distinct CDR3 sequences. CDR3 length: 17 amino acids. Germline assignment: CDR1 MNHEY and CDR2 SVGAGI. This TCR derives from a human donor in good health. Some clones in this sample may be carry-over from other donors' samples. Sequenced input: naive CXCR3- CD8+ T cells from blood. The subset: CD45RO-CCR7+CD27+CD95- naive CD8+ T cells lacking CXCR3 (TNR3-). The chain recombines TRBV6-5 with TRBJ2-1; TCRdb's D call of TRBD1 is untestable without DNA. CDR3 amino acids: CASSYSPDTSSYNEQFF.